This note documents a single T cell receptor beta chain sequence. The antigen remains unidentified. Looked up from germline, CDR1 is MDHEN and CDR2 is SYDVKM. Trimming at V came to 3 bases and at J to 8 bases, leaving 4 bases not matched to a gene. The CDR3 runs 14 residues. Time point given: patch test 2, 6 weeks after DPC sensitization. Treatment denoted: therapeutic diphenylcyclopropenone sensitization with weekly scalp DPC. The sample is drawn from a study of human T cells and chemical hapten exposure. The wider study: An area of 2 cm by approximately 2 cm on upper inner arm skin received 2% DPC for sensitization. Overall study findings and caveats: PT1 expanded TCR numbers rose with patch test score. Alopecia affected the donors, so their immune response may differ from healthy people's.

Unique molecular identifiers were attached to individual cDNA molecules within the library. TCRdb re-called the RACE reads through MiXCR, storing one row per CDR3 protein. The sample has about 84,000 distinct CDR3 sequences; about 10% are singletons. This sequence was found in a woman between 50 and 59 years old with alopecia areata. Some clones in this sample may be carry-over from other donors' samples. The chain has TRBV28 and TRBJ1-3; 10 bases are a match to TRBD1. The material sequenced was whole blood, taken in connection with sensitization to the hapten diphenylcyclopropenone (DPC). The CDR3, as DNA: TGTGCCAGCAGTTTGGGACAGGGGTTGTACACCATATATTTT. Translating it yields CASSLGQGLYTIYF.